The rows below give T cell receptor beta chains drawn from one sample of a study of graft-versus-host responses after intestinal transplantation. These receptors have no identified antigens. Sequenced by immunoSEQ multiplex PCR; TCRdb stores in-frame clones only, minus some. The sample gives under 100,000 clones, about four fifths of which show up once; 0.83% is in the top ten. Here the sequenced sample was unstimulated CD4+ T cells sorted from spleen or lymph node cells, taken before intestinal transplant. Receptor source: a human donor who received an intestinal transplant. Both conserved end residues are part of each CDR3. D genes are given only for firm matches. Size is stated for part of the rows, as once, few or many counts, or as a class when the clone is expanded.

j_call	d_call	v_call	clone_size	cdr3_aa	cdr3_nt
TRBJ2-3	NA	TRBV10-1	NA	CASSEWTAADTQYF	TGCGCCAGCAGTGAGTGGACAGCAGCAGATACGCAGTATTTT
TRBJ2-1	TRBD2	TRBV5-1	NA	CASSEGLDNEQFF	TGCGCCAGCAGCGAAGGACTAGACAATGAGCAGTTCTTC
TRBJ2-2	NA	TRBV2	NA	CASSGPQANTGELFF	TGTGCCAGCAGTGGGCCACAGGCGAACACCGGGGAGCTGTTTTTT
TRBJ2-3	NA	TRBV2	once	CASSKDSGPSADTQYF	TGTGCCAGCAGTAAAGATAGCGGCCCAAGCGCAGATACGCAGTATTTT
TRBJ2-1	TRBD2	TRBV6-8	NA	CASSYPPLAVGPHEQFF	TGTGCCAGCAGTTACCCTCCACTAGCGGTAGGGCCTCATGAGCAGTTCTTC
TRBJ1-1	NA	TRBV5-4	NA	CASSAGRTEAFF	TGTGCCAGCTCTGCAGGGCGTACTGAAGCTTTCTTT
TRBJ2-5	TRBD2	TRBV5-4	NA	CASSTEAGGLLAQYF	TGTGCCAGCAGCACGGAAGCGGGGGGCCTCCTGGCCCAGTACTTC
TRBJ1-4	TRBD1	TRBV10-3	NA	CAISRDSSNEKLFF	TGTGCCATCAGTCGGGACAGTTCTAATGAAAAACTGTTTTTT
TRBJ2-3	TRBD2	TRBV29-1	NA	CSVVGREGGTDTQYF	TGCAGCGTTGTCGGTCGGGAGGGGGGCACAGATACGCAGTATTTT
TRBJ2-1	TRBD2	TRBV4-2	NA	CASSQRDGGGQQFF	TGTGCCAGCAGCCAACGGGATGGCGGGGGTCAGCAGTTCTTC
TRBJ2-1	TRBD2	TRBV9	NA	CASSATSAYNEQFF	TGTGCCAGCAGCGCGACTAGCGCGTACAATGAGCAGTTCTTC